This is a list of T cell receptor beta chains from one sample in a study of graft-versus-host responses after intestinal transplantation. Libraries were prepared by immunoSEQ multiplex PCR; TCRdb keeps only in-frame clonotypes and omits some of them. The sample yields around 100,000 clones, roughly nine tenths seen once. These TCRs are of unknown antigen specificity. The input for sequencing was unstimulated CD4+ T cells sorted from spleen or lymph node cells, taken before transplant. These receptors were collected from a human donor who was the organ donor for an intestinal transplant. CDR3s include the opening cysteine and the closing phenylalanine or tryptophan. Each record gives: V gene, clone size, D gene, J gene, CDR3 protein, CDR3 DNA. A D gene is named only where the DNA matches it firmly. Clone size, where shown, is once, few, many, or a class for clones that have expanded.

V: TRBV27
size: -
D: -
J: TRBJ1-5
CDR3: CASSRGGWESNQPQHF
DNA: TGTGCCAGCAGTAGGGGAGGATGGGAAAGCAATCAGCCCCAGCATTTT

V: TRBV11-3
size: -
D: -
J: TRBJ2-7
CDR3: CASSLSGASEQYF
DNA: TGTGCCAGCAGCTTATCGGGGGCAAGCGAGCAGTACTTC

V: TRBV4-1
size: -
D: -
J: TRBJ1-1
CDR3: CASSQRGMNTEAFF
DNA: TGCGCCAGCAGCCAGAGGGGGATGAACACTGAAGCTTTCTTT

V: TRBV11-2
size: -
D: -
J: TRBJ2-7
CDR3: CASSPTRFSSYEQYF
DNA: TGTGCCAGCAGCCCCACTCGTTTCAGCTCCTACGAGCAGTACTTC

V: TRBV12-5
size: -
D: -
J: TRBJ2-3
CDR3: CASGLGPDTQYF
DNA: TGTGCTAGTGGCCTTGGTCCAGATACGCAGTATTTT

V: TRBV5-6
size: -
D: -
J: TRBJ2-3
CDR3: CASSRRSFTDTQYF
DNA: TGTGCCAGCAGCCGGAGGAGTTTCACAGATACGCAGTATTTT

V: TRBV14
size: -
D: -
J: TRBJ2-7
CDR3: CASSPGTYEQYF
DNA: TGTGCCAGCAGCCCCGGGACCTACGAGCAGTACTTC

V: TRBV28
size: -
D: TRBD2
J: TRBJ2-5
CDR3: CASSPLRGVQETQYF
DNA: TGTGCCAGCAGTCCCCTCCGGGGGGTACAAGAGACCCAGTACTTC

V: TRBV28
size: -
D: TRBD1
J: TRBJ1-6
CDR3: CASSSGTGGNSPLHF
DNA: TGTGCCAGCAGTTCCGGGACAGGGGGCAATTCACCCCTCCACTTT

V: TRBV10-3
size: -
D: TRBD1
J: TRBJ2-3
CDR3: CAIKDRAVDTQYF
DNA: TGTGCCATCAAGGACAGGGCTGTAGATACGCAGTATTTT

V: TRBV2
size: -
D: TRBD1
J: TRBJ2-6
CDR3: CASSAGTGAGSTAANVLTF
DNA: TGTGCCAGCAGTGCCGGGACAGGTGCGGGGTCCACTGCGGCCAACGTCCTGACTTTC

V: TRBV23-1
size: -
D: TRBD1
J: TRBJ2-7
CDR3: CASSQSAGQAYEQYF
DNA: TGCGCCAGCAGTCAATCGGCAGGACAGGCCTACGAGCAGTACTTC

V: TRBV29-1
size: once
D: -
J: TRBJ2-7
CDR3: CSGGVSYEQYF
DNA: TGCAGCGGGGGGGTCTCCTACGAGCAGTACTTC

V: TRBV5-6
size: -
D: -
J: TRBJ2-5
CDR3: CASSLWERWQETQYF
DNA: TGTGCCAGCAGCTTGTGGGAGAGGTGGCAAGAGACCCAGTACTTC

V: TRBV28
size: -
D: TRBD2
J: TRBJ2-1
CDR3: CASSLAGEGEQFF
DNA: TGTGCCAGCAGTTTGGCGGGAGAGGGAGAGCAGTTCTTC

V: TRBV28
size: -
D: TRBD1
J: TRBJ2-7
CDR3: CASSFDRGRYEQYF
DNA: TGTGCCAGCAGTTTTGACAGGGGGCGGTACGAGCAGTACTTC

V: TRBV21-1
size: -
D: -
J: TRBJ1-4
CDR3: CASSKEDEKLFF
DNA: TGTGCCAGCAGCAAAGAGGATGAAAAACTGTTTTTT

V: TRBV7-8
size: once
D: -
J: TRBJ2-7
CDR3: CASSPLRGGEQYF
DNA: TGTGCCAGCAGCCCGCTTAGGGGCGGCGAGCAGTACTTC

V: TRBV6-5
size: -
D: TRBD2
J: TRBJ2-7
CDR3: CASSPGTSGRNEQYF
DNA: TGTGCCAGCAGTCCTGGGACTAGCGGGAGAAACGAGCAGTACTTC

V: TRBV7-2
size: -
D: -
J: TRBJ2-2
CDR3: CASSLDLEGTNTGELFF
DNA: TGTGCCAGCAGCTTAGATTTAGAGGGGACGAACACCGGGGAGCTGTTTTTT

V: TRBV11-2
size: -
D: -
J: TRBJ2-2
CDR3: CASSRVGLAGELFF
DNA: TGTGCCAGCAGCCGTGTAGGTCTAGCCGGGGAGCTGTTTTTT

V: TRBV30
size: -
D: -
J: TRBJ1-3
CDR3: CAWSQGGFTNTIYF
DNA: TGTGCCTGGAGCCAGGGAGGTTTTACAAACACCATATATTTT

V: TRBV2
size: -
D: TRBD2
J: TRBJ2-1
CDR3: CASSYWTSGTYNEQFF
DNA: TGTGCCAGCAGTTATTGGACTAGCGGGACCTACAATGAGCAGTTCTTC

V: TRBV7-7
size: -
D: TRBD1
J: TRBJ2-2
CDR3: CASSLMTGPNTGELFF
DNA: TGTGCCAGCAGCCTAATGACAGGGCCCAACACCGGGGAGCTGTTTTTT

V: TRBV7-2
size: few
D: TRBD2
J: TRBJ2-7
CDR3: CASSSPGLAIHEQYF
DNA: TGTGCCAGCAGCTCCCCGGGACTAGCTATCCACGAGCAGTACTTC

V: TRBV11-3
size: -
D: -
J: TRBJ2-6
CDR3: CASSPYTGANVLTF
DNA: TGTGCCAGCAGCCCATACACTGGGGCCAACGTCCTGACTTTC

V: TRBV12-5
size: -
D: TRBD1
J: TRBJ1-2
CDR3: CASASGGLETYGYTF
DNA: TGTGCTAGTGCCTCAGGGGGCCTAGAGACCTATGGCTACACCTTC

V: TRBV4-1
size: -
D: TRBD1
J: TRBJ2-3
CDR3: CASSEGQGARTDTQYF
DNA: TGCGCCAGCAGCGAGGGACAGGGGGCGCGTACAGATACGCAGTATTTT

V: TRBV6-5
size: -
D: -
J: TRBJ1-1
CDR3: CASRYGPSGEAFF
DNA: TGTGCCAGCAGGTATGGGCCCTCTGGTGAAGCTTTCTTT

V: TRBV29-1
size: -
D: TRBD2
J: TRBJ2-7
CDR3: CSVKGGPDEQYF
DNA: TGCAGCGTTAAGGGAGGGCCGGACGAGCAGTACTTC

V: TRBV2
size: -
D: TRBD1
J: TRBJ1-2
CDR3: CASSPDRVDGYTF
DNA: TGTGCCAGCAGCCCTGACAGGGTAGATGGCTACACCTTC

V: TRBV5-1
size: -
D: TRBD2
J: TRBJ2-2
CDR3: CASSLAKFTSGRNTGELFF
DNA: TGCGCCAGCAGCTTGGCTAAATTTACTAGCGGGAGGAACACCGGGGAGCTGTTTTTT

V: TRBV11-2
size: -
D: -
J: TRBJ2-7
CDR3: CASSPWAGLYEQYF
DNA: TGTGCCAGCAGCCCGTGGGCGGGCCTCTACGAGCAGTACTTC

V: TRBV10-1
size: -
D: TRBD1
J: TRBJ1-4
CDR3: CASRDRGMESLFF
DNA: TGCGCCAGCAGAGACAGGGGCATGGAGAGCCTGTTTTTT

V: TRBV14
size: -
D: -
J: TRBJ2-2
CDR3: CASSQDITGELFF
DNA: TGTGCCAGCAGCCAAGATATCACCGGGGAGCTGTTTTTT

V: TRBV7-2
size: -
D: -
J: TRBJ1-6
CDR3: CASSSGPPSPLHF
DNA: TGTGCCAGCAGCTCGGGCCCTCCCTCACCCCTCCACTTT